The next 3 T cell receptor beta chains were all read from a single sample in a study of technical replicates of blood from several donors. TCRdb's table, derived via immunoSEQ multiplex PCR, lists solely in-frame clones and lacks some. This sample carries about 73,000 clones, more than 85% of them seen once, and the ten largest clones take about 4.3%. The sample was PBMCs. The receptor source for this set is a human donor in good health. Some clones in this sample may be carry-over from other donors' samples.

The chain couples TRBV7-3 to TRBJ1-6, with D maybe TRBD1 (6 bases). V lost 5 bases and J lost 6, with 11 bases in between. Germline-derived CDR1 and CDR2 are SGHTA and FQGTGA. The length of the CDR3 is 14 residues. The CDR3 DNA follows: TGTGCCAGCAGCCTCCGGGACATTAATTCACCCCTCCACTTT. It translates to CASSLRDINSPLHF.

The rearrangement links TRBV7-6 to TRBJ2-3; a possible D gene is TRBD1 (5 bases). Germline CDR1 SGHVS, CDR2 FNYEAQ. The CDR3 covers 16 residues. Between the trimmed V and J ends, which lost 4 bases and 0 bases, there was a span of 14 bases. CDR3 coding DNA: TGTGCCAGCAGCTCAAGACAGAATCCAAGCACAGATACGCAGTATTTT. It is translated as CASSSRQNPSTDTQYF.

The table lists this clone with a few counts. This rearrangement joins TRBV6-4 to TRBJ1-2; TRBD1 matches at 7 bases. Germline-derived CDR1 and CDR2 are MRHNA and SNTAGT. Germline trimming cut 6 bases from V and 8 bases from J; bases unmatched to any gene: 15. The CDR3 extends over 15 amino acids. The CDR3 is CASRDPGQGDKGYTF. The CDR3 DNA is TGTGCCAGCAGAGACCCCGGGCAGGGGGATAAAGGCTACACCTTC.